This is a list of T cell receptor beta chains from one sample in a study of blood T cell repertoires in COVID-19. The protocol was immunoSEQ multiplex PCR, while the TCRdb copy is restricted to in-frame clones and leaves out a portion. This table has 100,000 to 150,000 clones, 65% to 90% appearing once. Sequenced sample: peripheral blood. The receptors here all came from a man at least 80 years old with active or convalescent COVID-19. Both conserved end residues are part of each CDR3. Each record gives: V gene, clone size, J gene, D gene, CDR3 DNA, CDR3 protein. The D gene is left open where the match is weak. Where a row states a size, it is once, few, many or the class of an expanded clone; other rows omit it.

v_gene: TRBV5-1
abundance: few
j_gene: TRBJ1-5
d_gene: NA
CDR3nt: TGCGCCAGCAGCCCAACAGGGATGGTTGGGGATAGCAATCAGCCCCAGCATTTT
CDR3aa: CASSPTGMVGDSNQPQHF

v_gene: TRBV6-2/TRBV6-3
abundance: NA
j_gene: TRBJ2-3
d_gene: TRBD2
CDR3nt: TGTGCCAGCAGCAAGACACACACTAGCGGGAGTGTAGATACGCAGTATTTT
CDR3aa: CASSKTHTSGSVDTQYF

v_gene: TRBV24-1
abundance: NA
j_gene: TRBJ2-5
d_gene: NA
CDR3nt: TGTGCCACCAGTGATTTAGGGGCGGAGACCCAGTACTTC
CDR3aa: CATSDLGAETQYF

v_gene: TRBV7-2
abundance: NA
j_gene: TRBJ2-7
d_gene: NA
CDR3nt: TGTGCCAGCAGCGTCCGGGTAGCCTCTTACGAGCAGTACTTC
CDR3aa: CASSVRVASYEQYF

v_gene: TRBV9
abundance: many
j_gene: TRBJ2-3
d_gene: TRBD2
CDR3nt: TGTGCCAGCAGCCGACTAGCGGGGGGGCATGGAGATACGCAGTATTTT
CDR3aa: CASSRLAGGHGDTQYF

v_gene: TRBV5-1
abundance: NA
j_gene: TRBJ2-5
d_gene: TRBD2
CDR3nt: TGCGCCAGCAGCTTGGAAGGGTCCGAGGGAGGGCAAGAGACCCAGTACTTC
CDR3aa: CASSLEGSEGGQETQYF

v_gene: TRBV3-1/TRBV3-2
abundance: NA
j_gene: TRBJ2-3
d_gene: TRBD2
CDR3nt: TGTGCCAGCAGCCAGGTATCGGGGGGGTACACAGATACGCAGTATTTT
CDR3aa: CASSQVSGGYTDTQYF

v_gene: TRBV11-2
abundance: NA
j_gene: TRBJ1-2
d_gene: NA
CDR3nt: TGTGCCAGCAGCTTAGATTGGGTAGGGGAAAGGGATGGCTACACCTTC
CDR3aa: CASSLDWVGERDGYTF

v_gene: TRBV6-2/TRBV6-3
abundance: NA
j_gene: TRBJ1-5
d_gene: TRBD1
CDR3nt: TGTGCCAGCAGTTCTTACGGGACAGATATCAATCAGCCCCAGCATTTT
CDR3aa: CASSSYGTDINQPQHF

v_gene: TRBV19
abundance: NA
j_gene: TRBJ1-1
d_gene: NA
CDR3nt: TGTGCCAGTACTCTAAGGGCTCGCGGGGGGACTGAAGCTTTCTTT
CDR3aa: CASTLRARGGTEAFF

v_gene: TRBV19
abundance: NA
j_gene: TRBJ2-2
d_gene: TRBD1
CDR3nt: TGTGCCAGTATCGGGACAGGGTCGGTCCGTTTCGCCGGGGAGCTGTTTTTT
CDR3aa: CASIGTGSVRFAGELFF

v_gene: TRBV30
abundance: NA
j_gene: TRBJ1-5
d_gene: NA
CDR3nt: TGTGCCTGGAGTGTAACTCTGGGGCGCGGACAGCCCCAGCATTTT
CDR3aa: CAWSVTLGRGQPQHF

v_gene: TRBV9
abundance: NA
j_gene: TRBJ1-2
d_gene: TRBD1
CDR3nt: TGTGCCAGCAGCCCCCGGGACAGGGCCCTCTATGGCTACACCTTC
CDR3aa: CASSPRDRALYGYTF

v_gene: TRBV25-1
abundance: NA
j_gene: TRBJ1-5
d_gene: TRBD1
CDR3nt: TGTGCCAGCAGTGGTGACAGGGGAGGCCAGCCCCAGCATTTT
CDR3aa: CASSGDRGGQPQHF

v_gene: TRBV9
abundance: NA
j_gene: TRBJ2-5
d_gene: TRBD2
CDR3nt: TGTGCCAGCAACATAGCGGGGGGGCCGGGAGAGACCCAGTACTTC
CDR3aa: CASNIAGGPGETQYF

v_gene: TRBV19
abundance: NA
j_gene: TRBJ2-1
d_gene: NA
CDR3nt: TGTGCCAGTAGCAGGGGGGAGTCGGCCTACAATGAGCAGTTCTTC
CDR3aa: CASSRGESAYNEQFF

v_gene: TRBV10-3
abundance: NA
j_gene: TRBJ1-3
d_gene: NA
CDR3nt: TGTGCCATCAGTGAGTCTGGCAGGGCCACTGGAAACACCATATATTTT
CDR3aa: CAISESGRATGNTIYF

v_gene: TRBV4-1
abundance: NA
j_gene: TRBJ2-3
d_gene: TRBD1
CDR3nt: TGCGCCAGCAGCCAAGCGCCAGGGACAGGGGGGATGGATACGCAGTATTTT
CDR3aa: CASSQAPGTGGMDTQYF

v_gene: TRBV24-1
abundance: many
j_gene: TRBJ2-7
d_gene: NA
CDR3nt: TGTGCCACCGGAGGGCTGGCTAACGAGCAGTACTTC
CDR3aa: CATGGLANEQYF

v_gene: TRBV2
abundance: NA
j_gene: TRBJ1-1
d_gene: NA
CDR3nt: TGTGCCAGCAGTGAAAGGCTCCCGGGTACGAACACTGAAGCTTTCTTT
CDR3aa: CASSERLPGTNTEAFF

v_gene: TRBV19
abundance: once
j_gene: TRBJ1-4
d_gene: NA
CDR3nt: TGTGCCAGTAGTTTTGGGGTGACAGGTACTAATGAAAAACTGTTTTTT
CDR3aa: CASSFGVTGTNEKLFF

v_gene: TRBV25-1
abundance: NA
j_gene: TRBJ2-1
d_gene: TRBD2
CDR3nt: TGTGCCAGCAGTGATTGGGCTAGCGGCTACAATGAGCAGTTCTTC
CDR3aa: CASSDWASGYNEQFF

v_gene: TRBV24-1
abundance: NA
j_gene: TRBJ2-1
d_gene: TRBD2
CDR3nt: TGTGCCACCAGTGATTTAGAACGAGAGTCGGGACTAGTATCAGGTGAGCAGTTCTTC
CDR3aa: CATSDLERESGLVSGEQFF

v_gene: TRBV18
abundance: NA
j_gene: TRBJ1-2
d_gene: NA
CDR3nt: TGTGCCAGCTCACCAGCCCCAGGGTCGAACTATGGCTACACCTTC
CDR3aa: CASSPAPGSNYGYTF

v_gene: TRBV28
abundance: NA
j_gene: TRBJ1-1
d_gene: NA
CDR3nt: TGTGCCAGCCAGGCGGGACTGATGAACACTGAAGCTTTCTTT
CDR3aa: CASQAGLMNTEAFF

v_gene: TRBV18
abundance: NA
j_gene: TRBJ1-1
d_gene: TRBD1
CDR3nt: TGTGCCAGCTCACCCGGGACAGGGCCCACTGAAGCTTTCTTT
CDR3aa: CASSPGTGPTEAFF

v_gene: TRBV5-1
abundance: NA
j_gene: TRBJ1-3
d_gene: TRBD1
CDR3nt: TGCGCCAGCAGCCCGAGGGGACAGGGTTCTGGAAACACCATATATTTT
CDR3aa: CASSPRGQGSGNTIYF

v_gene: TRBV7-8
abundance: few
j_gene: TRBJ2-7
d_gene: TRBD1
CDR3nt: TGTGCCAGCAGCATACGACAGGGGTTTTCCTACGAGCAGTACTTC
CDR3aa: CASSIRQGFSYEQYF

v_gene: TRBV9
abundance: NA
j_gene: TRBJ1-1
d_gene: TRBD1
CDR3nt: TGTGCCAGCAGCGTAAATCCAGGGGGCGACGGTGAAGCTTTCTTT
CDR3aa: CASSVNPGGDGEAFF

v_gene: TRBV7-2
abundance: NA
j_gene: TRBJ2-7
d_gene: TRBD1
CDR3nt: TGTGCCAGCAGCCCCGGAGGCCCGGGACAGGGTTCCTACGAGCAGTACTTC
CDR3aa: CASSPGGPGQGSYEQYF

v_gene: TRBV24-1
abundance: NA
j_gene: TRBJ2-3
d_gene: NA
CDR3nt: TGTGCCACCAGTGATTTGCCAGGGATTAGCACAGATACGCAGTATTTT
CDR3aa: CATSDLPGISTDTQYF

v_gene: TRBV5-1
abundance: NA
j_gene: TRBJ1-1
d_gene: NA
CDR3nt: TGCGCCAGCAGCTTGGCCCAGAGGGTAGGAGCTTTCTTT
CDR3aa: CASSLAQRVGAFF

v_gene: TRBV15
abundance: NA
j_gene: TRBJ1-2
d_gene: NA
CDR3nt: TGTGCCACCAGCAGAGAAGACAGGAATACTAACTATGGCTACACCTTC
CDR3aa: CATSREDRNTNYGYTF

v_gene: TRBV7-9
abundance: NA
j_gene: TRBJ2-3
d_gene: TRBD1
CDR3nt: TGTGCCAGCAGCTTAGGTGCAGGGGGCAAAGGCACAGATACGCAGTATTTT
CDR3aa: CASSLGAGGKGTDTQYF

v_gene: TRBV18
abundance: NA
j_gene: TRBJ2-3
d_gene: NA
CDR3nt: TGTGCCAGCTCACCTTCTAGCTTCACAGATACGCAGTATTTT
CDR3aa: CASSPSSFTDTQYF

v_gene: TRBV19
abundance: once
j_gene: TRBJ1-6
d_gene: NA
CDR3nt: TGTGCCAGTACCCGCGGGGTCTTTAATTCACCCCTCCACTTT
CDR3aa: CASTRGVFNSPLHF

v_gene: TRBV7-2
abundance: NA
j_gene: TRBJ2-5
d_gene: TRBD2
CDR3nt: TGTGCCAGCAGCTTCGGCGGGAGCGAAGAGACCCAGTACTTC
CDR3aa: CASSFGGSEETQYF

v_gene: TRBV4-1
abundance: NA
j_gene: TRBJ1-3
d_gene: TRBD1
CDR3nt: TGCGCCAGCAGCCAGAACCAGGGGGCCCTATCTGGAAACACCATATATTTT
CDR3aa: CASSQNQGALSGNTIYF

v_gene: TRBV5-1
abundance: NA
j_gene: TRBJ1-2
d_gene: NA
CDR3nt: TGCGCCAGCAGCTTAGGGGCGGCTGGCTACACCTTC
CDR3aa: CASSLGAAGYTF

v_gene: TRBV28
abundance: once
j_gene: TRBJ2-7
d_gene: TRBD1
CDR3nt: TGTGCCAGCAGATACACGCCGGGACAGGGGATCGGCGAGCAGTACTTC
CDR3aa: CASRYTPGQGIGEQYF

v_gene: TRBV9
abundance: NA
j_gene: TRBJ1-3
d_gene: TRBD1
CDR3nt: TGTGCCAGCAGCCGGGACAGTCTTTCTGGAAACACCATATATTTT
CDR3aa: CASSRDSLSGNTIYF

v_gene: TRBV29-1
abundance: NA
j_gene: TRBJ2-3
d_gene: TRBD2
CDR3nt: TGCAGCGTTCGACCGGGGGGGAGCACAGATACGCAGTATTTT
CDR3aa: CSVRPGGSTDTQYF

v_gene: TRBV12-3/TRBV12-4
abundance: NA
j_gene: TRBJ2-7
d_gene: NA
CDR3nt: TGTGCCAGCAGCGAACAGCATTACGAGCAGTACTTC
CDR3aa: CASSEQHYEQYF

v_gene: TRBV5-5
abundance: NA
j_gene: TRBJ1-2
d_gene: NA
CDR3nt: TGTGCCAGCAGCTTGGCAATTAGGGCAGGGGATGACTATGGCTACACCTTC
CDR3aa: CASSLAIRAGDDYGYTF

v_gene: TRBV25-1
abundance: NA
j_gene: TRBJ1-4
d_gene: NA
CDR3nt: TGTGCCACCGGAAGGTGGGGGGCTAATGAAAAACTGTTTTTT
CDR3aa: CATGRWGANEKLFF

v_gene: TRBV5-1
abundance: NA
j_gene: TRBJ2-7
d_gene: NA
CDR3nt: TGCGCCAGCAGCTCCCAGGGCGCAGGCTACGAGCAGTACTTC
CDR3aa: CASSSQGAGYEQYF

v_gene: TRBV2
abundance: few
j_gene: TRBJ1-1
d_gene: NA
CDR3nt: TGTGCCAGCAGCAGGGACTACTTGAACACTGAAGCTTTCTTT
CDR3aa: CASSRDYLNTEAFF

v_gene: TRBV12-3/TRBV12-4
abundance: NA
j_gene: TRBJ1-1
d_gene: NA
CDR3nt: TGTGCCAGCAGTTTTCGGGGGACTGAAGCTTTCTTT
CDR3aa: CASSFRGTEAFF

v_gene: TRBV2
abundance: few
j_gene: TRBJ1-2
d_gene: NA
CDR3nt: TGTGCCAGCAGTGAAAACATGAACTATGGCTACACCTTC
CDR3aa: CASSENMNYGYTF

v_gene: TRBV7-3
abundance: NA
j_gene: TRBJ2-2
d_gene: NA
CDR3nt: TGTGCCAGCAGCTTTAGCCGCGGGGGCCAAACCGGGGAGCTGTTTTTT
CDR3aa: CASSFSRGGQTGELFF

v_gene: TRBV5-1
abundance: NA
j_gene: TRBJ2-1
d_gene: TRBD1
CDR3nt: TGCGCCAGCAGCTTGCTATGGGACAGGGGGAGACATGAGCAGTTCTTC
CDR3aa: CASSLLWDRGRHEQFF

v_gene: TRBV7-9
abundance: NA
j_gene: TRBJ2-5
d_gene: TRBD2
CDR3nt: TGTGCCAGCAGCTTCCTGAACGGGGGTAGCGGGAGCTGGGGTGAGACCCAGTACTTC
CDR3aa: CASSFLNGGSGSWGETQYF

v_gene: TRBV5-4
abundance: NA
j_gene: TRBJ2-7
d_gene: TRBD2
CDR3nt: TGTGCCAGCAGCCTTAGCGGGAGTGAGCGGCAGTACTTC
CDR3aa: CASSLSGSERQYF